A selection of T cell receptor beta chains follows, all from one sample in a study of beta chain features in type 1 diabetes. Method: immunoSEQ multiplex PCR; TCRdb's copy keeps in-frame clones and lacks some. The data hold around 340,000 clones, with approximately 8.2% observed a single time. Sample: central memory CD4+ T cells from blood. These TCRs come from a woman under 30 in good health. The CDR3 runs from the conserved cysteine through the conserved F or W. D genes are given only for firm matches. Clone size is shown for a subset of rows, as once, few, many or a class of expanded clone.

.	TRBV7-2	.	TRBJ2-7	CASSFRRTYEQYF	TGTGCCAGCAGCTTTCGGAGAACCTACGAGCAGTACTTC
few	TRBV27	.	TRBJ2-7	CASSLKGKNSYEQYF	TGTGCCAGCAGTTTAAAGGGCAAGAATTCCTACGAGCAGTACTTC
.	TRBV11-2	.	TRBJ2-5	CASSLVGTKTQYF	TGTGCCAGCAGCTTAGTTGGTACGAAGACCCAGTACTTC
.	TRBV15	.	TRBJ2-1	CATSPDPYNEQFF	TGTGCCACCAGCCCGGACCCTTACAATGAGCAGTTCTTC
.	TRBV6-6	.	TRBJ1-5	CASSRKGNSNQPQHF	TGTGCCAGCAGTCGTAAGGGGAATAGCAATCAGCCCCAGCATTTT
.	TRBV5-1	.	TRBJ2-7	CASSRTVDAGGYEQYF	TGCGCCAGCAGCAGGACGGTGGACGCGGGCGGCTACGAGCAGTACTTC
few	TRBV21-1	.	TRBJ2-4	CASSNQGVKDYIQYF	TGTGCCAGCAGCAATCAGGGGGTTAAGGATTACATTCAGTACTTC
few	TRBV28	TRBD1	TRBJ2-5	CASSTPDRGGETQYF	TGTGCCAGCAGTACCCCCGACAGGGGCGGAGAGACCCAGTACTTC
few	TRBV11-2	TRBD2	TRBJ2-1	CASSLLAGAANNEQFF	TGTGCCAGCAGCTTATTGGCGGGAGCGGCGAACAATGAGCAGTTCTTC
few	TRBV6-1	.	TRBJ1-2	CASSVLYGYTF	TGTGCCAGCAGTGTATTGTATGGCTACACCTTC
many	TRBV5-4	.	TRBJ2-1	CASSLALGEQFF	TGTGCCAGCAGCTTGGCCCTGGGCGAACAGTTCTTC
few	TRBV5-1	.	TRBJ2-1	CASSRDSIYEQFF	TGCGCCAGCAGCCGGGACTCCATTTATGAGCAGTTCTTC
.	TRBV2	.	TRBJ2-1	CASRRNDYNEQFF	TGTGCCAGCAGGAGAAACGACTACAATGAGCAGTTCTTC
.	TRBV20-1	.	TRBJ1-2	CSAVRGDGYTF	TGCAGTGCTGTGAGGGGAGATGGCTACACCTTC
.	TRBV2	TRBD1	TRBJ2-5	CASSSSGTGTQETQYF	TGTGCCAGCAGTTCTTCCGGGACAGGGACCCAAGAGACCCAGTACTTC
.	TRBV19	TRBD2	TRBJ2-2	CASTLRGSGRSIGELFF	TGTGCCAGTACCCTCCGGGGTAGCGGGAGGTCGATCGGGGAGCTGTTTTTT
few	TRBV28	.	TRBJ2-7	CASRLPGSYEQYF	TGTGCCAGCAGGCTACCGGGATCCTACGAGCAGTACTTC
.	TRBV7-6	.	TRBJ2-3	CASSSGADTQYF	TGTGCCAGCAGCTCCGGGGCAGATACGCAGTATTTT
many	TRBV6-5	TRBD1	TRBJ1-4	CASSYLTGSGEKLFF	TGTGCCAGCAGTTACCTGACAGGGAGTGGTGAAAAACTGTTTTTT
few	TRBV7-9	TRBD1	TRBJ1-4	CASSTDRGAAEKLFF	TGTGCCAGCAGCACCGACAGGGGCGCGGCAGAAAAACTGTTTTTT
few	TRBV7-2	.	TRBJ2-7	CASSIRHLGRGAYYEQYF	TGTGCCAGCAGCATTCGCCATCTGGGACGGGGGGCCTACTACGAGCAGTACTTC
many	TRBV27	TRBD1	TRBJ2-5	CASSPVYTGGRETQYF	TGTGCCAGCAGTCCTGTCTATACAGGGGGCAGAGAGACCCAGTACTTC
.	TRBV19	.	TRBJ2-7	CASSMGREYEQYF	TGTGCCAGTAGTATGGGCAGGGAGTACGAGCAGTACTTC
few	TRBV6-1	.	TRBJ2-7	CASNAGSMVYEQYF	TGTGCCAGCAATGCGGGGAGCATGGTCTACGAGCAGTACTTC
many	TRBV18	.	TRBJ2-7	CASSRDQGSWYEQYF	TGTGCCAGCTCCAGAGACCAGGGGAGCTGGTACGAGCAGTACTTC
.	TRBV7-3	.	TRBJ1-1	CASSLAGSNTEAFF	TGTGCCAGCAGCTTAGCGGGCTCGAACACTGAAGCTTTCTTT
.	TRBV6-5	.	TRBJ1-1	CASSYSTGGLSEAFF	TGTGCCAGCAGTTACTCGACAGGAGGACTTAGTGAAGCTTTCTTT
.	TRBV14	TRBD1	TRBJ2-5	CASSRWTGIQETQYF	TGTGCCAGCAGTCGATGGACAGGTATTCAAGAGACCCAGTACTTC
few	TRBV29-1	.	TRBJ2-4	CSVSGEYKNIQYF	TGCAGCGTTTCTGGGGAGTACAAAAACATTCAGTACTTC
few	TRBV9	TRBD2	TRBJ2-2	CASSVAREGTGELFF	TGTGCCAGCAGCGTAGCCAGGGAGGGGACCGGGGAGCTGTTTTTT
.	TRBV4-2	TRBD2	TRBJ2-5	CASSQVGSGMIETQYF	TGTGCCAGCAGCCAAGTTGGTAGCGGGATGATCGAGACCCAGTACTTC
few	TRBV5-4	.	TRBJ1-4	CASSSGTPANEKLFF	TGTGCCAGCAGCTCCGGGACACCGGCCAATGAAAAACTGTTTTTT
few	TRBV29-1	TRBD1	TRBJ1-4	CSVSQGAGEKLFF	TGCAGCGTTTCACAGGGGGCCGGTGAAAAACTGTTTTTT
few	TRBV25-1	TRBD2	TRBJ2-5	CASSVLAGVLEETQYF	TGTGCCAGCAGTGTCCTAGCGGGAGTACTTGAAGAGACCCAGTACTTC
once	TRBV5-4	.	TRBJ2-3	CASSLGLSTDTQYF	TGTGCCAGCAGCTTAGGCCTCTCCACAGATACGCAGTATTTT
.	TRBV18	TRBD1	TRBJ2-7	CASSSTGTGLYEQYF	TGTGCCAGCTCATCGACCGGGACAGGGTTATACGAGCAGTACTTC
few	TRBV12-5	.	TRBJ2-1	CASGSFRGAYNEQFF	TGTGCTAGTGGTTCTTTTCGGGGAGCCTACAATGAGCAGTTCTTC
few	TRBV4-3	.	TRBJ1-1	CASSQNREYSMNTEAFF	TGCGCCAGCAGCCAGAACAGGGAATACTCTATGAACACTGAAGCTTTCTTT
few	TRBV10-3	.	TRBJ2-1	CAIRAVNSYNEQFF	TGTGCCATACGAGCGGTTAACTCCTACAATGAGCAGTTCTTC
many	TRBV18	.	TRBJ1-3	CASSPGDGGNTIYF	TGTGCCAGCTCACCGGGTGATGGAGGAAACACCATATATTTT
.	TRBV5-6	.	TRBJ1-4	CASSLWDPYEKLFF	TGTGCCAGCAGCTTGTGGGACCCATATGAAAAACTGTTTTTT
.	TRBV5-1	.	TRBJ2-5	CASSSDGQYQETQYF	TGCGCCAGCAGCTCAGATGGACAGTACCAAGAGACCCAGTACTTC